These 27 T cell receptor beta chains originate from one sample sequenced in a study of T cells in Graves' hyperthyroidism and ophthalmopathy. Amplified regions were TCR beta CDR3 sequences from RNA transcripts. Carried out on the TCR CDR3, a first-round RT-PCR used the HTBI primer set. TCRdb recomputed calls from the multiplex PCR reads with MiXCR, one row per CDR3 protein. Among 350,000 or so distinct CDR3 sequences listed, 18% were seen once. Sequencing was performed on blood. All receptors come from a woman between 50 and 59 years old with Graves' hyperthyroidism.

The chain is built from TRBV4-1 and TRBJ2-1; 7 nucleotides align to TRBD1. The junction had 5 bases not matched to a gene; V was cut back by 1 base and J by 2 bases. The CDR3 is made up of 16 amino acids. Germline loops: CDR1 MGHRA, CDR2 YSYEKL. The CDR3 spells CASSQVPGQTYNEQFF. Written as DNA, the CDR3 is TGCGCCAGCAGCCAAGTGCCGGGACAGACCTACAATGAGCAGTTCTTC.

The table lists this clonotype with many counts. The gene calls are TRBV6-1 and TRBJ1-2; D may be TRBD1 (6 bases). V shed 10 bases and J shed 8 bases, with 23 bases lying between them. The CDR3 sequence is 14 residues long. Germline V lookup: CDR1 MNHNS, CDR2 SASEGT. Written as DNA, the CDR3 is TGTGCCACCGAATCACAGGGACCTCCGCACGGCTACACCTTC. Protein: CATESQGPPHGYTF.

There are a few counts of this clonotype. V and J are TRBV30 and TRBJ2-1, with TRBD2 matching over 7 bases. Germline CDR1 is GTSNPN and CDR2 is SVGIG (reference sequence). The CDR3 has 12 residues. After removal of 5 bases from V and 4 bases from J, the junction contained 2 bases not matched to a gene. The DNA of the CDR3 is TGTGCCTGGGCCGGGGGGTACAATGAGCAGTTCTTC. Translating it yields CAWAGGYNEQFF. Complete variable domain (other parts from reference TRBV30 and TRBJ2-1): SQTIHQWPATLVQPVGSPLSLECTVEGTSNPNLYWYRQAAGRGLQLLFYSVGIGQISSEVPQNLSASRPQDRQFILSSKKLLLSDSGFYLCAWAGGYNEQFFGPGTRLTVL.

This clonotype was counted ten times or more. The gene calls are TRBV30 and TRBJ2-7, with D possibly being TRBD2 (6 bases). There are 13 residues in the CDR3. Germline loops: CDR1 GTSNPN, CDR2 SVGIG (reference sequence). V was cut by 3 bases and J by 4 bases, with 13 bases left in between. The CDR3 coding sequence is TGTGCCTGGAGCCTCGGGGAGGAGTACGAGCAGTACTTC. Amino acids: CAWSLGEEYEQYF.

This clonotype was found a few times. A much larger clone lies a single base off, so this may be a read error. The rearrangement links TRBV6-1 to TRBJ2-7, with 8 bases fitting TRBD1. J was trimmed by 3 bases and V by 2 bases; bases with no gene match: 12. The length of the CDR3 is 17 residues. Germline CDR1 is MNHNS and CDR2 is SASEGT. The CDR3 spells CASSERATGDIVYEQYV. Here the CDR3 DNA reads TGTGCCAGCAGTGAACGGGCGACAGGGGATATAGTCTACGAGCAGTACGTC.

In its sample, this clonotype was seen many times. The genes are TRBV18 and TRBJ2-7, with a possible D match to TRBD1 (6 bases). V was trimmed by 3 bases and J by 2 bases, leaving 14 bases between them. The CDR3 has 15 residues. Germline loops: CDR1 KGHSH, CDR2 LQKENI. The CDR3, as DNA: TGTGCCAGCTCACCGGGTGTGGACAGCACCTACGAGCAGTACGTC. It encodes CASSPGVDSTYEQYV.

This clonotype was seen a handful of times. CDR3 nucleotides: TGTGCCAGCAGCGCCCGACAGGTCGGGTGCTACGAGCAGTACGTC. Translation: CASSARQVGCYEQYV. V is TRBV7-3 and J is TRBJ2-7; the D gene is possibly TRBD1 (6 bases). The V gene's germline CDR1 is SGHTA and CDR2 FQGTGA. CDR3 length: 15 amino acids. V lost 5 bases to trimming and J lost 3 bases, with 17 bases between them.

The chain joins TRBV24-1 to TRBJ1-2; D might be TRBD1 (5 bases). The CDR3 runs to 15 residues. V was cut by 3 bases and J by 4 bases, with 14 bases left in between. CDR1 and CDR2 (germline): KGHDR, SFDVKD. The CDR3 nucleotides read TGTGCCACCAGTGATGCTCGGGACGGATTCTATGGCTACACCTTC. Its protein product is CATSDARDGFYGYTF.

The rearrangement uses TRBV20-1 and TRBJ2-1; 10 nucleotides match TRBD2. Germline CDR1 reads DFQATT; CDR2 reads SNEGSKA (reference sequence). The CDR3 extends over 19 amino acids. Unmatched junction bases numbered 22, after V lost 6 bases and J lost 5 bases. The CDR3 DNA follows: TGCAGTGCCCGAGCCTTCCCTACTAGCGGGAAGGTGGTACACAATGAGCAGTTCTTC. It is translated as CSARAFPTSGKVVHNEQFF.

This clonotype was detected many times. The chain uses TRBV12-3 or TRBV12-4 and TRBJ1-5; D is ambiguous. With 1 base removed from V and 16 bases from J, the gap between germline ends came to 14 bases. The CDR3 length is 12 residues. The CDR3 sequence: CASSLGVDHRHF. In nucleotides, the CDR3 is TGTGCCAGCAGTTTAGGGGTTGACCACCGACATTTT.

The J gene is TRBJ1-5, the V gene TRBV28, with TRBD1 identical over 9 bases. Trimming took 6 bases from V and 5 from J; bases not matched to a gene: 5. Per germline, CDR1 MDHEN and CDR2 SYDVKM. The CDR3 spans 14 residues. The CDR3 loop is CASRRGQGYQPQHF. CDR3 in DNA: TGTGCCAGCAGGCGGGGACAGGGCTATCAGCCCCAGCATTTT.

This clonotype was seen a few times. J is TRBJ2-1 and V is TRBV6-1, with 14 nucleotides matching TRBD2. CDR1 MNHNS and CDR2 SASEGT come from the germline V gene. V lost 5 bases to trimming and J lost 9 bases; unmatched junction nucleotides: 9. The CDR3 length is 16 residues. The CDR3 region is CASSPPGLAGVIEQFF. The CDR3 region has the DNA TGTGCCAGCAGTCCACCGGGACTAGCGGGAGTTATTGAGCAGTTCTTC.

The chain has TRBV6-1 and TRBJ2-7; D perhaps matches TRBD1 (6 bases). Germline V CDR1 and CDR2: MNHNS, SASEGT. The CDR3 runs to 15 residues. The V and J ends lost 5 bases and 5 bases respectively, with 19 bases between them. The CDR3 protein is CASSSRPGHQDEQYV. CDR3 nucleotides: TGTGCCAGCAGTTCTCGCCCGGGACATCAAGACGAGCAGTACGTC.

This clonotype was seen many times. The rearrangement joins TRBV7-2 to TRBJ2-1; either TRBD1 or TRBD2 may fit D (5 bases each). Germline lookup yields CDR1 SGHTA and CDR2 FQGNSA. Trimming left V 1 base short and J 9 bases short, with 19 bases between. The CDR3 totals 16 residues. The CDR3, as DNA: TGTGCCAGCAGCTTAGTCGGGACCCAAACAAATAGTGAGCAGTTCTTC. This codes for CASSLVGTQTNSEQFF. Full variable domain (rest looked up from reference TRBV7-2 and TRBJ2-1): GAGVSQSPSNKVTEKGKDVELRCDPISGHTALYWYRQSLGQGLEFLIYFQGNSAPDKSGLPSDRFSAERTGGSVSTLTIQRTQQEDSAVYLCASSLVGTQTNSEQFFGPGTRLTVL.

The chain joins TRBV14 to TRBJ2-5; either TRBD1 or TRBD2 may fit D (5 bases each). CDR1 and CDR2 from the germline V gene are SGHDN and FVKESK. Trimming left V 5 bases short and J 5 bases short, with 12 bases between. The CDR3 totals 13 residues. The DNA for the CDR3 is TGTGCCAGCAGCAGGGGAGTGAGTGAGACCCAGTACTTC. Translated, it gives CASSRGVSETQYF.

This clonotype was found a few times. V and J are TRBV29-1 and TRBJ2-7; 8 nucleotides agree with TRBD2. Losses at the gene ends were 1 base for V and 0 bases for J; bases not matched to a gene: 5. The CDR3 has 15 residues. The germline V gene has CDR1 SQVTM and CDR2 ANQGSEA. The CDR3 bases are TGCAGCGTTGAAGGTCGGGGGGGGGGCTCCTACGAGCAGTACTTC. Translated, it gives CSVEGRGGGSYEQYF.

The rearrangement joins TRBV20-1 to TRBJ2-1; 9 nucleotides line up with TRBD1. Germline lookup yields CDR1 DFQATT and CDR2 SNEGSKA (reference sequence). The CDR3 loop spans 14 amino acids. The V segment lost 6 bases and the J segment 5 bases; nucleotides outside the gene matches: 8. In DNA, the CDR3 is TGCAGTGCCCTACAGGGGGCTAAAGACAATGAGCAGTTCTTC. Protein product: CSALQGAKDNEQFF.

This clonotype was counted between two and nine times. CDR3 sequence reads: CASSEVRHQQYV. The CDR3 nucleotides are TGTGCCAGCAGTGAAGTAAGGCACCAGCAGTACGTC. The genes are TRBV6-1 and TRBJ2-7; D is unresolved. This CDR3 is built from 12 residues. Trimming pared 1 base from V and 8 bases from J, leaving 9 bases between. From germline, CDR1 is MNHNS and CDR2 SASEGT.

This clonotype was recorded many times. In DNA, the CDR3 is TGTGCCAGCAGTTATGGAATCCGGGACAGGCAGTTCTTC. Amino acid sequence: CASSYGIRDRQFF. This sequence joins TRBV6-1 and TRBJ2-1; 7 positions match TRBD1. The CDR3 length is 13 residues. V was clipped by 5 bases and J by 12 bases; unmatched bases: 10. Per germline, CDR1 MNHNS and CDR2 SASEGT.

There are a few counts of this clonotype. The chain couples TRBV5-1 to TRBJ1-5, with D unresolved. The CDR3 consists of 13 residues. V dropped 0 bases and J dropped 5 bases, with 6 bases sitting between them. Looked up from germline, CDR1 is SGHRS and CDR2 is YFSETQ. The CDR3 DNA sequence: TGCGCCAGCAGCTTGGCCATCGATCAGCCCCAGCATTTT. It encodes CASSLAIDQPQHF.

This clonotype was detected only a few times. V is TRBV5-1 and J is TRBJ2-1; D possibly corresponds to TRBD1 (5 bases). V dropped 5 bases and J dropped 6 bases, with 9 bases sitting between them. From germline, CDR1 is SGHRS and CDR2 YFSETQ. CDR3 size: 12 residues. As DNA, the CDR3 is TGCGCCAGCAGGCTCAGGGTCAATGAGCAGTTCTTC. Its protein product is CASRLRVNEQFF.

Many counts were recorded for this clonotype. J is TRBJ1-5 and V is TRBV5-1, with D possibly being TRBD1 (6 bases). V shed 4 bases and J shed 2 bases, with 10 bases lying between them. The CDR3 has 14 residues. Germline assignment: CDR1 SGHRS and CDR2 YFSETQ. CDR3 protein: CASSLDSRNQPQHF. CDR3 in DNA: TGCGCCAGCAGCCTGGACAGTCGCAATCAGCCCCAGCATTTT.

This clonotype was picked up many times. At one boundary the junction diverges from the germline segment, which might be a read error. For the CDR3, the DNA is TGCGCCAGCACCTTGGGAGGGGAAGAGACCCAGTACTTC. The encoded protein is CASTLGGEETQYF. J is TRBJ2-5 and V is TRBV5-1; the match to TRBD2 covers 7 bases. The germline gives CDR1 SGHRS, CDR2 YFSETQ. This CDR3 region has 13 residues.

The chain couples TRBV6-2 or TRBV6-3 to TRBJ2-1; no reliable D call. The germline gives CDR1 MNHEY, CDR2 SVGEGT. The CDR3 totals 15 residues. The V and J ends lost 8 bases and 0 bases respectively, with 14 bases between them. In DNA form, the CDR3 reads TGTGCCAGCCGCGACTTTACGAGCTCCTACAATGAGCAGTTCTTC. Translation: CASRDFTSSYNEQFF.

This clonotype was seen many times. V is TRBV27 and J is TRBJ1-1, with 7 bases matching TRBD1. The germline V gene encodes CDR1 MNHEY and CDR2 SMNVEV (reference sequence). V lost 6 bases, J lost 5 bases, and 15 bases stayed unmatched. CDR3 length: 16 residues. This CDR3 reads CASRLRPTGDRTEAFF. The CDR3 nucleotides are TGTGCCAGCAGATTAAGACCTACAGGGGATCGGACTGAAGCTTTCTTT.

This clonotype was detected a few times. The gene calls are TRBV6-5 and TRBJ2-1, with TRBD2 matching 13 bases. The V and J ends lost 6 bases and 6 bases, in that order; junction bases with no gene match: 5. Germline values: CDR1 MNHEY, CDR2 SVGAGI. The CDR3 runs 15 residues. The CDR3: CASRLLAGGPNEQFF. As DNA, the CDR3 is TGTGCCAGCAGATTACTAGCGGGAGGGCCCAATGAGCAGTTCTTC.

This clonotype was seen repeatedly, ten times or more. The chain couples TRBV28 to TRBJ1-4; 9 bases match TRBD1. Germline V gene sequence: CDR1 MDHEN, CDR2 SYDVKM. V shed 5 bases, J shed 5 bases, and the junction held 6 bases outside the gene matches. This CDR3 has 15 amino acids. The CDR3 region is CASSVDRGLNEKLFF. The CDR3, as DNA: TGTGCCAGCAGTGTGGACAGGGGCTTGAATGAAAAACTGTTTTTT.